This T cell receptor (beta chain) was sequenced during a study of cytomegalovirus exposure and HLA in healthy donors. This CDR3 has 15 residues. Trimming took 2 bases from V and 0 from J; bases not matched to a gene: 5. Germline V gene data show CDR1 as SGHKS and CDR2 as YYEKEE (reference sequence). This PCR relied on a set of 60 Vbeta primers and 13 Jbeta primers. Original data processing: A follow-up analysis tallied tens of millions of unique TCR beta chains, approximately 10 million shared. Method: immunoSEQ multiplex PCR; TCRdb's copy keeps in-frame clones and lacks some. The V and J calls and the clone size are those of that table, but D and trimming were determined from the DNA. The sample includes 200,000 to 250,000 clones, 82% of them seen just once. Study-level results: It was reportedly the case that the classifier diagnosed cytomegalovirus status with high specificity and sensitivity. There were some public TCRs occurring in many donors, but most TCR sequences were rare.

Concerning this clone: Its antigen is not known.

The receptor was derived from a woman between 40 and 50 years old in good health and CMV-seropositive. The gene calls are TRBV5-5 and TRBJ2-7, with TRBD1 identical over 7 bases. Sequenced sample: PBMCs. The CDR3 DNA reads TGTGCCAGCAGCTTTAACCGGGACAGCTCCTACGAGCAGTACTTC. Translating gives CASSFNRDSSYEQYF.